This TCR beta chain was sequenced for a study of blood T cell repertoires in COVID-19 (dated by TCRdb to 2018 to 2020). At the level of the whole study: Collaborator samples came from the United States, Italy and Spain and covered acute and convalescent phases of COVID-19. The material from the prospective study consisted of cDNA or gDNA derived from T cells, B-cell-depleted T cells, or PBMCs. Subjects who had been exposed to COVID-19, were actively infected with it, or had recovered from it provided the deeply sampled blood TCRbeta repertoires that made up the dataset. A freely available public database, intended as a resource for researchers studying the immune response to SARS-CoV-2, is where the repertoires were released. The samples were drawn from two sources: the first 160 participants of the ongoing ImmuneRACE study, and 1,254 subjects contributed by 6 global collaborators. The sample metadata nearly always contained a de-identified subject ID, COVID-19 status, age in years and sex. Where available, HLA class I and class II types were obtained from metadata supplied by the sample provider rather than from assay-based typing. The paper as a whole reports these results and caveats: Clinical and demographic metadata were provided uncurated, with the amount varying by source and participant.

For this clone: Its antigen is unknown. There are no base qualities to consult, and no much larger clone falls within one base.

The collaborating institutions used their own protocols to collect whole blood in K2EDTA tubes. For TCRbeta analysis, collaborators shipped samples in one of three forms: frozen whole blood, isolated PBMCs, or DNA extracted from either of those sample types. Relative to germline, V is 5 bases shorter and J is 3 bases shorter, with 5 bases between their ends. From the germline V gene (reference sequence), CDR1 is LNHDA and CDR2 is SQIVND. The CDR3 covers 11 residues, taking in both the cysteine and the phenylalanine. The entry retains the CDR3 DNA only, 33 bases that are in frame from base 1. TCRbeta CDR3 regions were amplified from genomic DNA using the immunoSEQ Assay, a bias-controlled multiplex PCR. In the source study's methods: Nucleated cell counts per sample were estimated from amplification of reference gene primers within the assay. Sequence reads were collapsed and filtered to measure the absolute abundance of every unique TCRbeta CDR3 rearrangement. For each sample, productive Simpson clonality was calculated as the square root of Simpson's diversity index over productive rearrangements. Not all clones reach the TCRdb copy of this immuneACCESS table, which keeps in-frame sequences only. Checked studies attribute under half of the gap to unresolved V genes and leave the rest unexplained. V, J and clone size were drawn from that table, and D and trimming were deduced from the DNA. The sample table contains over 60,000 clones; only one count was recorded for roughly 87% of them. The top ten clonotypes cover under 20% of the sample.

The clonotype was recovered from a human donor in a cohort sampled during active COVID-19. Sequencing was done on a sample of peripheral blood. Here the chain combines TRBV19 and TRBJ2-7; a tentative D call is TRBD2 (5 bases match). The CDR3 here reads CASSGSYEQYF. The sequenced DNA: TGTGCCAGTAGTGGGAGCTACGAGCAGTACTTC.